This T cell receptor (beta chain) was recorded in a study of T-cell reconstitution after alpha-beta-depleted transplantation in children. Preparation of the TCRbeta library used unique molecular identifiers. TCRdb ran MiXCR on the PCR reads and lists one entry per CDR3 protein. The sample yields roughly 500,000 distinct CDR3 sequences, around 13% seen once. This CDR3 is 12 amino acids long. The V gene lost 5 bases and the J gene lost 4 bases, with 9 bases spanning the gap. The V gene is TRBV12-3 or TRBV12-4, the J gene TRBJ2-7, with D hard to call. This sequence originates from a human donor who donated a stem cell graft to a child with combined immunodeficiency. The sequences come from PBMCs from the stem cell graft donor, collected from the stem cell graft. In DNA form, the CDR3 reads TGTGCCAGCAGTCCAAGGTTGTACGAGCAGTACTTC. As protein: CASSPRLYEQYF.